This passage covers 14 T cell receptor beta chains from one sample sequenced in a study of T cell responses to AZD1222 COVID-19 vaccine. Assay used: immunoSEQ multiplex PCR; TCRdb lists only in-frame clones, some missing. The data contain roughly 200,000 clones, about 89% of them singletons. The sequencing here drew on peripheral blood, taken 28 days after the second AZD1222 dose. The receptors shown here come from an adult who received the AZD1222 COVID-19 vaccine.

Notes on this clone: This sample includes further DNA sequences coding for the same CDR3. This sequence joins TRBV5-1 and TRBJ1-1; D might be TRBD1 (5 bases). Trimming left V 0 bases short and J 2 bases short, with 8 bases between. The CDR3 is 14 residues long. CDR1 and CDR2 from the germline V gene are SGHRS and YFSETQ. The CDR3 region is CASSLAGGNTEAFF. In nucleotides, the CDR3 is TGCGCCAGCAGCTTGGCCGGGGGTAACACTGAAGCTTTCTTT.

The CDR3 DNA sequence: TGTGCCAGCAGTTCTGGGACAGTCTACGAGCAGTACTTC. As protein: CASSSGTVYEQYF. The chain uses TRBV28 and TRBJ2-7; 7 nucleotides align to TRBD1. J was trimmed by 3 bases and V by 4 bases; bases with no gene match: 3. CDR1 MDHEN and CDR2 SYDVKM come from the germline V gene. The CDR3 loop spans 13 amino acids.

The rearrangement links TRBV5-5 to TRBJ1-5; 7 positions match TRBD1. The ends lost 4 bases at V and 7 bases at J; junction bases unmatched: 17. The length of the CDR3 is 17 residues. Germline-derived CDR1 and CDR2 are SGHKS and YYEKEE (reference sequence). The CDR3 bases are TGTGCCAGCAGCGGCCAATGGGCAGGGGGGATTGACCAGCCCCAGCATTTT. Translated, it gives CASSGQWAGGIDQPQHF.

The V call is TRBV5-3, the J call TRBJ2-7; D tentatively reads TRBD1 or TRBD2 (5 bases each). TRBV5-3 is sorted into the ORF group, with uncertain function. The ends were cut back, 0 bases at V and 2 bases at J, with 18 bases in the middle. The CDR3 is made up of 17 amino acids. The CDR3 region has the DNA TGTGCCAGAAGCTTGGTGCGACAGACCTGCGGGCCCTACGAGCAGTACTTC. This translates into CARSLVRQTCGPYEQYF.

The CDR3 region is CASSWGGNNSPLHF. DNA for the CDR3: TGTGCCAGCAGTTGGGGCGGAAATAATTCACCCCTCCACTTT. The J gene is TRBJ1-6, the V gene TRBV27; D perhaps matches TRBD1 (5 bases). The CDR3 contains 14 residues. The germline CDR1 and CDR2 sequences are MNHEY and SMNVEV (reference sequence). Between the trimmed V and J ends, which lost 4 bases and 5 bases, there was a span of 9 bases.

The V gene is TRBV6-5, the J gene TRBJ1-1, with TRBD1 identical over 8 bases. V lost 5 bases, J lost 0 bases, and 5 bases stayed unmatched. Germline V gives CDR1 MNHEY, CDR2 SVGAGI. CDR3 size: 15 residues. The CDR3 DNA is TGTGCCAGCAGTCCGACAGGGGTGATGAACACTGAAGCTTTCTTT. This gives the protein CASSPTGVMNTEAFF.

The chain has TRBV4-1 and TRBJ1-4, with a weak D call TRBD1 (6 bases). The germline gives CDR1 MGHRA, CDR2 YSYEKL. CDR3 size: 18 residues. Between the trimmed V and J ends, which lost 1 base and 0 bases, there was a span of 15 bases. The CDR3 loop reads CASSQAGGRVSTNEKLFF. For the CDR3, the DNA is TGCGCCAGCAGCCAAGCGGGGGGGCGTGTTTCAACTAATGAAAAACTGTTTTTT.

The V call is TRBV28, the J call TRBJ1-2; D gene unclear. V was trimmed by 5 bases and J by 0 bases, leaving 16 bases between them. CDR3 size: 16 residues. From germline, CDR1 is MDHEN and CDR2 SYDVKM. The DNA of the CDR3 is TGTGCCAGCAGTCGACCTGGGATTCTCTCTAACTATGGCTACACCTTC. Its protein is CASSRPGILSNYGYTF.

This clone was seen just once. The rearrangement links TRBV25-1 to TRBJ2-1, with a possible D match to TRBD1 (6 bases). The V and J ends lost 4 bases and 7 bases respectively, with 11 bases between them. Germline lookup yields CDR1 MGHDK and CDR2 SYGVNS. The CDR3 runs to 13 residues. The CDR3 region is CASSGAGANEQFF. For the CDR3, the DNA is TGTGCCAGCAGTGGGGCAGGGGCTAATGAGCAGTTCTTC.

This clone was seen a single time. J is TRBJ1-1 and V is TRBV6-2 or TRBV6-3; a possible D gene is TRBD1 (6 bases). Germline assignment: CDR1 MNHEY and CDR2 SVGEGT. Trimming left V 5 bases short and J 1 base short, with 11 bases between. The CDR3 has 14 residues. The CDR3 DNA sequence: TGTGCCAGCAGTAGGGACACCCAGAACACTGAAGCTTTCTTT. Its translation is CASSRDTQNTEAFF.

This clone has more than one count but fewer than ten. This sequence joins TRBV2 and TRBJ1-2, with D unresolved. The CDR3 contains 13 residues. Germline CDR1 and CDR2: SNHLY and FYNNEI. V lost 8 bases and J 8 bases, leaving 18 bases between the germline ends. CDR3 residues: CASGGSGVGGYTF. DNA for the CDR3: TGTGCCAGCGGTGGCAGCGGGGTTGGCGGCTACACCTTC.

V usage is TRBV2 and J usage is TRBJ1-5; a weak D match, TRBD1 (5 bases). CDR3 length: 13 residues. CDR1 is SNHLY and CDR2 is FYNNEI in the germline V gene. V dropped 6 bases and J dropped 1 base, with 7 bases sitting between them. The DNA of the CDR3 is TGTGCCAGCAGCCGGGACAGCAATCAGCCCCAGCATTTT. It specifies CASSRDSNQPQHF.

The table lists this clone with a few counts. V is TRBV2 and J is TRBJ2-7, with 7 bases lining up with TRBD1. The V gene's germline CDR1 is SNHLY and CDR2 FYNNEI. Unmatched junction bases numbered 11, after V lost 5 bases and J lost 4 bases. This CDR3 region has 15 residues. CDR3 sequence reads: CASSTFRGSMYEQYF. The DNA for the CDR3 is TGTGCCAGCAGTACCTTCAGGGGGTCTATGTACGAGCAGTACTTC.

The chain combines TRBV10-3 with TRBJ2-7, with 10 bases identical to TRBD2. With V trimmed by 5 bases and J by 2 bases, 3 bases remained unmatched. There are 14 residues in the CDR3. Germline CDR1 and CDR2: ENHRY and SYGVKD. CDR3 protein: CAISRTSGTYEQYF. The DNA for the CDR3 is TGTGCCATCAGTAGGACTAGCGGCACCTACGAGCAGTACTTC.